This T cell receptor (beta chain) was found in a study of tumor and adjacent non-tumor tissue in lung cancer. Across the study: Each sample yielded millions of productive TCRbeta reads on average. Study-wide results and limits: Tumor repertoires had a smaller top 100 clone share than normal lung. Significantly higher TCR diversity was found in tumor than normal lung.

A modified ARM-PCR protocol with three rounds of nested PCR amplified TCRbeta. TCRdb reanalysed the multiplex PCR reads using MiXCR and keeps one entry per CDR3 protein. Of over 35,000 distinct CDR3 sequences listed, roughly 60% were seen once; the top ten hold 35% to 50%. Per the germline V gene, CDR1 is SGHRS and CDR2 is YFSETQ. The V gene lost 0 bases and the J gene lost 3 bases, with 6 bases spanning the gap. CDR3 length equals 13 residues. The template was RNA from unsorted bulk tissue. This non-tumor lung sample came from over 3 cm beyond the tumor edge. This clonotype was recorded many times. Its antigen remains unidentified.

The receptor was isolated from a man aged 50 to 60 with non-small cell lung cancer. This chain uses TRBV5-1 with TRBJ2-5, with D uncertain. Sequencing used distant non-tumor lung tissue. The CDR3: CASSLVTEETQYF. Written as DNA, the CDR3 is TGCGCCAGCAGCTTGGTCACAGAAGAGACCCAGTACTTC.